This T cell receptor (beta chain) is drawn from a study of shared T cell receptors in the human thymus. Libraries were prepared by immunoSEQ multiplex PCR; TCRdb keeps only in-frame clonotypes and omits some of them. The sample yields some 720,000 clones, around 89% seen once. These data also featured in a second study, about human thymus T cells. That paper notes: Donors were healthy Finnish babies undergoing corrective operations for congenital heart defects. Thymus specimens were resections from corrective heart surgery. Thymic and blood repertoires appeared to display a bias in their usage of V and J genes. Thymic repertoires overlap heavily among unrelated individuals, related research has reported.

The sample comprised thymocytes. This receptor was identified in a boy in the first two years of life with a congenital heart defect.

The CDR3 DNA reads TGTGCCAGCAGTTACGGACTAGCGATCCACAATGAGCAGTTCTTC. It yields the protein CASSYGLAIHNEQFF. This sequence joins TRBV6-6 and TRBJ2-1, with 9 positions matching TRBD2. CDR1 is MNHNY, CDR2 SVGAGI, per germline (reference sequence). CDR3 length: 15 amino acids. The V gene end was trimmed by 2 bases and the J gene end by 5 bases; junction bases not matched to a gene: 4.